Each of the 9 T cell receptor beta chains below was sequenced from the same sample in a study of shared clonotypes between healthy human individuals. The table came from immunoSEQ multiplex PCR; TCRdb's copy has only in-frame clones and leaves some out. Of roughly 1,000,000 clones listed, about 84% are singletons. Sequenced sample: memory CD4+ T cells from PBMCs. Subset indicated: CD45RA-negative fraction. These receptors all stem from a young man in good health. Some clones in this sample may be carry-over from other donors' samples.

V gene TRBV7-3 combines with J gene TRBJ2-1; TRBD2 might be the D (5 bases). CDR1 and CDR2 from the germline V gene are SGHTA and FQGTGA. CDR3 length: 14 residues. The V end was cut by 5 bases, the J end by 10 bases, with 18 bases between. CDR3 region: CASSPQSGYDEQFF. As DNA, the CDR3 is TGTGCCAGCAGCCCGCAAAGCGGCTACGACGAGCAGTTCTTC.

The chain has TRBV6-6 and TRBJ2-5; the match to TRBD1 covers 9 bases. J was trimmed by 4 bases and V by 6 bases; bases with no gene match: 3. The CDR3 is 13 amino acids. Germline CDR1 MNHNY, CDR2 SVGAGI (reference sequence). CDR3 sequence: CASRGTGRETQYF. The CDR3 DNA reads TGTGCCAGCAGGGGGACAGGGCGAGAGACCCAGTACTTC.

J is TRBJ2-5 and V is TRBV6-1, with D tentatively TRBD1 or TRBD2 (5 bases each). CDR3 length: 15 residues. Looked up from germline, CDR1 is MNHNS and CDR2 is SASEGT. V lost 4 bases and J 1 base, leaving 13 bases between the germline ends. CDR3 DNA sequence: TGTGCCAGCAGTGGGGGGTTAGTCCCCCAAGAGACCCAGTACTTC. Translated, it gives CASSGGLVPQETQYF.

This clone was detected only a few times. The chain recombines TRBV7-9 with TRBJ1-1, with TRBD1 matching over 8 bases. The CDR3 loop spans 16 amino acids. Unmatched junction bases numbered 8, after V lost 5 bases and J lost 0 bases. CDR1 and CDR2 (germline): SEHNR, FQNEAQ (reference sequence). CDR3 in DNA: TGTGCCAGCAGCATCCTGGACAGGGCGCTGAACACTGAAGCTTTCTTT. Translating gives CASSILDRALNTEAFF. Filled out from reference TRBV7-9 and TRBJ1-1, the complete variable domain reads DTGVSQNPRHKITKRGQNVTFRCDPISEHNRLYWYRQTLGQGPEFLTYFQNEAQLEKSRLLSDRFSAERPKGSFSTLEIQRTEQGDSAMYLCASSILDRALNTEAFFGQGTRLTVV.

As concerns this clone: A read error is the likely source, as a far larger clone sits one nucleotide away. Other DNA sequences in the same sample also yield this CDR3. The V and J genes are TRBV28 and TRBJ1-2, with unresolved D. V was cut by 2 bases and J by 4 bases, with 8 bases left in between. The V gene's germline CDR1 is MDHEN and CDR2 SYDVKM. CDR3 size: 13 residues. The CDR3 bases are TGTGCCAGCAGTTTACCTACGGCCTATGGCTACACCTTC. Its translation is CASSLPTAYGYTF.

The table lists this clone with a count of one. Sequence at one end of the junction differs from germline and may be a read error. The chain has TRBV13 and TRBJ2-1; 11 positions agree with TRBD2. Germline values: CDR1 PRHDT, CDR2 FYEKMQ (reference sequence). The length of the CDR3 is 16 residues. This CDR3 reads CAGSLVAGGYRDEQFF. CDR3 nucleotide sequence: TGTGCCGGCAGCTTAGTAGCGGGAGGGTACCGGGATGAGCAGTTCTTC.

The V gene is TRBV7-9, the J gene TRBJ1-5; the D is unclear. CDR3 length: 14 residues. V was clipped by 3 bases and J by 7 bases, with 13 bases between them. The V gene's germline CDR1 is SEHNR and CDR2 FQNEAQ (reference sequence). CDR3 sequence: CASSFEGRGQPQHF. The CDR3 DNA reads TGTGCCAGCAGCTTTGAGGGCAGAGGGCAGCCCCAGCATTTT.

This clone was recorded at least ten times. This sequence joins TRBV5-1 and TRBJ1-1; 8 nucleotides match TRBD1. CDR3 size: 14 residues. Germline V gives CDR1 SGHRS, CDR2 YFSETQ. V was pared by 4 bases and J by 5 bases, with 7 bases of the junction left unmatched. CDR3 in DNA: TGCGCCAGCAGCCCATCAACAGGGGGGACTGAAGCTTTCTTT. It is translated as CASSPSTGGTEAFF.

The chain combines TRBV5-6 with TRBJ1-4; tentatively, D is TRBD1 (6 bases). This CDR3 spans 18 amino acids. Trimming took off 0 bases at V and 8 bases at J, with 23 bases between the two ends. CDR1 SGHDT and CDR2 YYEEEE come from the germline V gene. The CDR3, as DNA: TGTGCCAGCAGCTTGGAGGTTGGTTTGGGGGCGGAAAAAGAAAAACTGTTTTTT. Protein product: CASSLEVGLGAEKEKLFF.